This TCR beta chain was sequenced in a study of CD8 T cells in Susac syndrome (dated by TCRdb to about 2019). As for the study more broadly: Of the Susac syndrome patients who were sequenced, 8 or 9 were in clinical remission while six had clinically active disease. Whether CD8+ T cell activation and differentiation in Susac syndrome was antigen driven was tested using repertoire sequencing. Susac syndrome patients were therapy-naive, on corticosteroids (some also receiving IVIg), or on IVIg alone at blood withdrawal.

For this clonotype: The antigen it binds to is not known. No base-level quality is on record; no much larger clone is a single base apart.

The investigation overall reported the following: The study acknowledged that relatively few individuals were included in the TCR sequencing and HLA analysis. In patients with Susac syndrome, the CD4+ T cell repertoire showed no detectable clonal expansion.

RNA was extracted using the RNeasy kit, and roughly 0.5 to 1 microgram was reverse transcribed with random hexamers. The immunoSEQ multiplex PCR assay, which covers 54 Vbeta and 13 Jbeta segments, was used to amplify TCR beta CDR3 regions. To correct PCR amplification bias, a synthetic template baseline was used for both primer optimization and computational correction. Per the authors' processing: Reads were assigned to V, D and J genes according to IMGT and analyzed in immunoSEQ Analyzer, with only productive sequences retained. To calculate clonality, Shannon entropy was normalized by log2 of the number of productive unique sequences and then subtracted from one. For each patient and control, public and private clones were evaluated among the 100 most prevalent clones. A clone was defined as Susac-specific if it was absent from the healthy and MS cohorts, from more than 850 published viral clones and from other ImmuneACCESS disease sequences. TCRdb took the public reads, trimmed them with fastp at Q25, ran MiXCR for clone calling and kept in-frame beta chains. Each record represents a unique CDR3 protein, reported with the most common genes and DNA among its rows. It is TCRdb's table, rather than the study itself, that gives the V and J calls and clone size. The table for this sample lists around 180,000 distinct CDR3 sequences; 90% to 95% of them were counted only once. The ten largest clones add up to over 0.095% of the sample.

Peripheral blood CD8+ and CD4+ T cells from healthy donors, Susac syndrome patients and multiple sclerosis patients were profiled using high-throughput TCR beta sequencing. The Susac syndrome patients fulfilled recently defined diagnostic criteria for definite or probable disease. Bulk CD8+ and CD4+ T cells were purified by magnetic negative isolation, whereas CD8+ TEMRA cells were enriched by FACS. Blood was drawn into EDTA tubes, processed within 24 hours, and PBMCs were isolated by density gradient centrifugation. PBMCs intended for TCR sequencing were frozen in liquid nitrogen and were later thawed in a 37 degrees C water bath. A purity of at least 90% was achieved for sorted or isolated CD4+, CD8+ and CD8+ TEMRA cells. The sequence was obtained from a human donor with Susac syndrome. Sample: CD4+ T cells from PBMCs.

The sequenced DNA is TGCAGTGCTAGACCTATTTTCGGGGGACAAGAGACCCAGTACTTC. Its protein reads: CSARPIFGGQETQYF. The chain employs TRBV20-1 and TRBJ2-5; the D gene is perhaps TRBD2, on 6 matching bases. V sheds 2 bases and J sheds 2 bases, leaving 15 bases between their ends. The CDR3 starts with the cysteine, ends with the phenylalanine, and has 15 residues. The CDR3 DNA has 45 bases and is translated from base 1. Looking up the germline V gene (reference sequence) yields CDR1 DFQATT and CDR2 SNEGSKA.